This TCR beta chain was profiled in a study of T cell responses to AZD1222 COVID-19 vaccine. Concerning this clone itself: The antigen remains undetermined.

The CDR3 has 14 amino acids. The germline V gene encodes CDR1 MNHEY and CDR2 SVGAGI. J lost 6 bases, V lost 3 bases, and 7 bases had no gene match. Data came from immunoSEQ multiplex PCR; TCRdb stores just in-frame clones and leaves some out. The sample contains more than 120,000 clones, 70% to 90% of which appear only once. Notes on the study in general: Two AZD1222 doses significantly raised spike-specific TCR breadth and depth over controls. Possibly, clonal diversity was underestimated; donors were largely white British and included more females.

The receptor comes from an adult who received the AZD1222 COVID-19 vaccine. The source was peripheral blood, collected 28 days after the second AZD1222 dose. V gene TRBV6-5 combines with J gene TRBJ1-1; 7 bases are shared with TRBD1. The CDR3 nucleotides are TGTGCCAGCAGTTATAGGACAGGTTTAGCTGAAGCTTTCTTT. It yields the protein CASSYRTGLAEAFF.